Listed here are 21 T cell receptor beta chains from one sample, sequenced in a study of blood T cell repertoires in COVID-19 (dated by TCRdb to 2020 to 2022). Libraries came from the immunoSEQ multiplex PCR assay. TCRdb stores this immuneACCESS table with in-frame sequences only. Part of the clones is absent; in the studies checked, under half of the shortfall reflects unresolved V genes, and no reason is known for the rest. The sample has fewer than 400,000 clones on record, about 87% of them singletons. The ten largest account for around 5% of the sample. Sample: PBMCs or T cells enriched from blood (not recorded which). The receptors shown here come from a man aged 25 to 40 who had recovered from COVID-19.

The chain links TRBV10-1 to TRBJ2-5, with D unclear. The CDR3 covers 13 residues. Trimming left V 0 bases short and J 4 bases short, with 6 bases between. Germline CDR1 reads WNHNN; CDR2 reads SYGVQD (reference sequence). The CDR3 DNA reads TGCGCCAGCAGTGAGTCGGGCCGAGAGACCCAGTACTTC. Encoded protein: CASSESGRETQYF.

As concerns this clone: Sequence at one end of the junction differs from germline and may be a read error. The chain couples TRBV6-1 to TRBJ2-7, with 8 nucleotides matching TRBD2. CDR1 and CDR2 from the germline V gene are MNHNS and SASEGT. This CDR3 is 16 amino acids long. CDR3 region: CASREGLAGFSYEQYF. In nucleotides, the CDR3 is TGTGCCAGCAGAGAAGGGCTAGCGGGTTTCTCCTACGAGCAGTACTTC.

This chain joins TRBV19 and TRBJ1-5; the match to TRBD1 covers 7 bases. V was clipped by 6 bases and J by 6 bases; unmatched bases: 8. Germline V gene lookup returns CDR1 LNHDA and CDR2 SQIVND (reference sequence). The CDR3 is made up of 14 amino acids. Here the CDR3 reads CASSLGQIGQPQHF. The CDR3 DNA sequence: TGTGCCAGTAGCCTGGGACAGATAGGTCAGCCCCAGCATTTT.

This sequence joins TRBV18 and TRBJ1-1; tentatively, D is TRBD1 (6 bases). V gave up 6 bases and J gave up 1 base, with 12 bases separating them. The germline V gene has CDR1 KGHSH and CDR2 LQKENI. This CDR3 is 14 amino acids long. Here the CDR3 DNA reads TGTGCCAGCTCCCAGACAGGAGGGAACACTGAAGCTTTCTTT. It translates to CASSQTGGNTEAFF.

This clone was observed a handful of times. The chain recombines TRBV2 with TRBJ2-7, with D unresolved. The CDR3 is 13 residues long. Germline CDR1 is SNHLY and CDR2 is FYNNEI. V lost 7 bases and J lost 5, with 15 bases in between. DNA of the CDR3: TGTGCCAGCACTAATCAAATTTCGAACGAGCAGTACTTC. It codes for CASTNQISNEQYF.

The chain employs TRBV9 and TRBJ1-2; D call uncertain. V lost 0 bases and J 1 base, leaving 13 bases between the germline ends. This CDR3 comprises 16 residues. CDR1 is SGDLS and CDR2 is YYNGEE in the germline V gene. CDR3 in DNA: TGTGCCAGCAGCGTAGCTACTGAGGGCGGTAACTATGGCTACACCTTC. Its protein product is CASSVATEGGNYGYTF.

This clone was counted once. The chain couples TRBV5-4 to TRBJ1-1, with a weak D call TRBD1 (5 bases). CDR1 SGHNT and CDR2 YYREEE come from the germline V gene (reference sequence). The CDR3 covers 14 residues. Trimming removed 4 bases from V and 7 bases from J, with 17 bases in between. The CDR3 reads CASSPMGGGGEAFF. DNA of the CDR3: TGTGCCAGCAGCCCGATGGGGGGGGGTGGTGAAGCTTTCTTT.

This clone was seen only once. V gene TRBV21-1 combines with J gene TRBJ2-1; the D call TRBD1 from the table was never checked on the DNA. TRBV21-1 is annotated as a pseudogene. CDR3 length equals 22 residues. The CDR3 region has the DNA TGTGCCAGCAGCAAAAGGTATGGACAGGGGGATCTTATAACTAGCTCCTACAATGAGCAGTTCTTC. Translation gives CASSKRYGQGDLITSSYNEQFF.

The CDR3 reads CASSPFRGPTGELFF. CDR3 DNA sequence: TGCGCCAGCAGCCCCTTTAGAGGTCCCACCGGGGAGCTGTTTTTT. V is TRBV5-1 and J is TRBJ2-2; the D is unclear. V was shortened by 4 bases and J by 4 bases, with 14 bases between the two germline ends. Per the germline V gene, CDR1 is SGHRS and CDR2 is YFSETQ. The CDR3 loop spans 15 amino acids.

This clone was seen a handful of times. V usage is TRBV5-6 and J usage is TRBJ1-2; 8 nucleotides agree with TRBD1. Trimming removed 0 bases from V and 6 bases from J; junction bases left unmatched: 7. Germline V gene sequence: CDR1 SGHDT, CDR2 YYEEEE. The CDR3 extends over 15 amino acids. In nucleotides, the CDR3 is TGTGCCAGCAGCTTGGGCGCCAGGGGGCTGGATGGCTACACCTTC. Protein product: CASSLGARGLDGYTF.

The table lists this clone with a few counts. V usage is TRBV12-3 or TRBV12-4 and J usage is TRBJ1-2; 9 nucleotides agree with TRBD1. The trim removed 5 bases at V and 8 bases at J, leaving 6 bases unmatched. This CDR3 region has 13 residues. The CDR3 bases are TGTGCCAGCAGTCTTACAGGGGGCGAGGGCTACACCTTC. It codes for CASSLTGGEGYTF.

This clone came up a few times. This chain links TRBV3-1 (or the pseudogene TRBV3-2) with TRBJ1-5; TRBD1 agrees at 7 bases. CDR3 length: 15 amino acids. The germline CDR1 and CDR2 sequences are LGHDT and YNNKEL (reference sequence). J gave up 6 bases and V 2 bases, and 7 bases lay outside the gene matches. This chain's CDR3 is CASSQYRDSGQPQHF. The CDR3 region has the DNA TGTGCCAGCAGCCAATACAGGGACAGTGGTCAGCCCCAGCATTTT.

The chain recombines TRBV5-1 with TRBJ2-5, with 10 bases identical to TRBD2. There are 16 residues in the CDR3. V lost 0 bases, J lost 1 base, and 3 bases stayed unmatched. The germline gives CDR1 SGHRS, CDR2 YFSETQ. The CDR3: CASSLVSGGTQETQYF. The CDR3, as DNA: TGCGCCAGCAGCTTGGTTAGCGGGGGGACCCAAGAGACCCAGTACTTC.

This chain uses TRBV27 with TRBJ1-4; the match to TRBD1 covers 9 bases. In germline, CDR1 is MNHEY, CDR2 SMNVEV (reference sequence). The CDR3 covers 15 residues. Losses at the gene ends were 2 bases for V and 8 bases for J; bases not matched to a gene: 6. In DNA form, the CDR3 reads TGTGCCAGCAGTTTAGTCGGGACAGGGAGCGAAAAACTGTTTTTT. Translating gives CASSLVGTGSEKLFF.

The V and J genes are TRBV6-6 and TRBJ2-1; 8 bases match TRBD2. CDR1 and CDR2 from the germline V gene are MNHNY and SVGAGI (reference sequence). The CDR3 is 14 residues long. V shed 10 bases and J 5 bases; nucleotides not matched to a gene: 10. The CDR3 loop is CATGVVAGNNEQFF. The DNA of the CDR3 is TGTGCCACAGGTGTAGTAGCGGGGAACAATGAGCAGTTCTTC.

The chain joins TRBV5-1 to TRBJ1-2, with 7 bases fitting TRBD1. The junction had 8 bases not matched to a gene; V was cut back by 1 base and J by 8 bases. This CDR3 has 14 amino acids. The V gene's germline CDR1 is SGHRS and CDR2 YFSETQ. CDR3 amino acids: CASSLPGQKDGYTF. CDR3 in DNA: TGCGCCAGCAGCTTGCCGGGACAGAAGGACGGCTACACCTTC.

CDR3 sequence: CASSLAGISGNTIYF. DNA for the CDR3: TGTGCCAGCAGCTTGGCCGGGATCTCTGGAAACACCATATATTTT. The rearrangement joins TRBV5-4 to TRBJ1-3; D unclear. This CDR3 comprises 15 residues. Germline CDR1 SGHNT, CDR2 YYREEE (reference sequence). The V end lost 0 bases, the J end lost 0 bases, and 7 bases lay between the germline ends.

This clone showed up just a few times. This chain links TRBV3-1 (or the pseudogene TRBV3-2) with TRBJ1-2; D not certain. CDR3 length: 13 residues. Trimming left V 3 bases short and J 8 bases short, with 13 bases between. Germline loops: CDR1 LGHDT, CDR2 YNNKEL (reference sequence). Here the CDR3 reads CASSHRSERGYTF. CDR3 sequence (DNA): TGTGCCAGCAGCCATCGGAGCGAACGGGGCTACACCTTC.

The V and J genes are TRBV5-4 and TRBJ1-1; 11 bases align to TRBD1. Germline V gives CDR1 SGHNT, CDR2 YYREEE (reference sequence). V trimming: 4 bases; J trimming: 6 bases; junction bases outside the gene matches: 11. The CDR3 is 16 residues long. CDR3 loop: CASSLRTGGALSEAFF. CDR3 sequence (DNA): TGTGCCAGCAGCCTGAGGACAGGGGGCGCGCTTTCTGAAGCTTTCTTT.

This sequence joins TRBV19 and TRBJ1-6; maybe TRBD1 (5 bases). Germline V gives CDR1 LNHDA, CDR2 SQIVND (reference sequence). The CDR3 contains 14 residues. The V end was cut by 6 bases, the J end by 8 bases, with 14 bases between. The CDR3 DNA sequence: TGTGCCAGTAGAAGGGGCGCCTGGGATTCACCCCTCCACTTT. Translated, it gives CASRRGAWDSPLHF.

The chain carries TRBV3-1 (or the pseudogene TRBV3-2) and TRBJ2-7, with TRBD1 matching 9 bases. Germline V gene data show CDR1 as LGHDT and CDR2 as YNNKEL (reference sequence). The J segment lost 4 bases and the V segment lost 1 base, leaving 5 bases of the junction unmatched. CDR3 length: 15 amino acids. The CDR3 spells CASSQATGGWYEQYF. CDR3 nucleotides: TGTGCCAGCAGCCAAGCGACAGGGGGATGGTACGAGCAGTACTTC.